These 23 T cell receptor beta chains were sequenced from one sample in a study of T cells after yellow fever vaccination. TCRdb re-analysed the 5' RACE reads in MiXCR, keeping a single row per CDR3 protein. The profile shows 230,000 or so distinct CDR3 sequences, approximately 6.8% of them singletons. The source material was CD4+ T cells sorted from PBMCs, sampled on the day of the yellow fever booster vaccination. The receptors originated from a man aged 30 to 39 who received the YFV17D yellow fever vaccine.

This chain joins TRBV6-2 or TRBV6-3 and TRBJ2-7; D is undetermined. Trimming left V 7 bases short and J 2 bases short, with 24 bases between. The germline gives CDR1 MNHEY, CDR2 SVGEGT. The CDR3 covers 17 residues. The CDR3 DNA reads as TGTGCCAGCACCCGGGTGCGGAAAGATCTTAAAGCCTACGAGCAGTACTTC. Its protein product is CASTRVRKDLKAYEQYF.

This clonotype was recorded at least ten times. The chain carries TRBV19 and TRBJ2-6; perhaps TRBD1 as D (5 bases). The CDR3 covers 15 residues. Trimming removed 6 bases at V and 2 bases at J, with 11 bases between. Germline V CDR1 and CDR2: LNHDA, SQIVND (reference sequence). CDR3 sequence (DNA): TGTGCCAGTAGCATTGCAGGGCCTGGGGCCAACGTCCTGACTTTC. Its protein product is CASSIAGPGANVLTF.

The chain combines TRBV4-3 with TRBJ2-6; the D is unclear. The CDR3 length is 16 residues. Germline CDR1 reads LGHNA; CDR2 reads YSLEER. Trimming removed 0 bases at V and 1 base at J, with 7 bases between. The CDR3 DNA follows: TGCGCCAGCAGCCAAGATCGCGCATCTGGGGCCAACGTCCTGACTTTC. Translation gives CASSQDRASGANVLTF.

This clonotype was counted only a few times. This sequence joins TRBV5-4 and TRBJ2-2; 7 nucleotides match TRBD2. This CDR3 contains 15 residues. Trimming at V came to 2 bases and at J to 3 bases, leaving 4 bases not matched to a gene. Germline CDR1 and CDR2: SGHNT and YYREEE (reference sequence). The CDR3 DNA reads TGTGCCAGCAGCTTTGCGGGAGTGGACACCGGGGAGCTGTTTTTT. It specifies CASSFAGVDTGELFF.

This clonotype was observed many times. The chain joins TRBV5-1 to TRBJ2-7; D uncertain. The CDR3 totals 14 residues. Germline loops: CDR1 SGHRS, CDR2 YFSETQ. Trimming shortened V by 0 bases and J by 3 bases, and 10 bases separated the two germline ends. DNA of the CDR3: TGCGCCAGCAGCTTGGCCGGGCAGAACTACGAGCAGTACTTC. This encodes CASSLAGQNYEQYF.

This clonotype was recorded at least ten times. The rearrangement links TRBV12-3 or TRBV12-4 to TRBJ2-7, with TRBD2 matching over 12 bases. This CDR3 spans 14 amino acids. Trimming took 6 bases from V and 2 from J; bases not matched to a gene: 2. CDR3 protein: CASRTSGSPYEQYF. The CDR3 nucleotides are TGTGCCAGCAGGACTAGCGGGAGCCCCTACGAGCAGTACTTC.

The CDR3 region has the DNA TGCAGTGCTAGAGATGGGACAGTGGAGACCCAGTACTTC. Translation gives CSARDGTVETQYF. The chain has TRBV20-1 and TRBJ2-5, with 7 bases aligning to TRBD1. Trimming removed 0 bases from V and 5 bases from J; junction bases left unmatched: 3. This CDR3 spans 13 amino acids. Germline V gene data show CDR1 as DFQATT and CDR2 as SNEGSKA (reference sequence).

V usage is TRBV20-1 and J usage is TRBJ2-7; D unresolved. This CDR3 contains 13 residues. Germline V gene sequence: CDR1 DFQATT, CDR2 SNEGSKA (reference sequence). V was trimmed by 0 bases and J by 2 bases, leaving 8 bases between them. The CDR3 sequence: CSARDGRTYEQYF. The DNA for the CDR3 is TGCAGTGCTAGAGACGGAAGAACCTACGAGCAGTACTTC.

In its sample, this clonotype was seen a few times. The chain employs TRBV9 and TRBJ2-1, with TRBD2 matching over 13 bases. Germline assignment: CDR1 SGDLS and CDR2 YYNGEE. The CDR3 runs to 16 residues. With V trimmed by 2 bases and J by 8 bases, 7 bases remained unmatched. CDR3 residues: CASSVEFGLAGDEQFF. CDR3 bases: TGTGCCAGCAGCGTCGAATTCGGACTAGCGGGAGATGAGCAGTTCTTC.

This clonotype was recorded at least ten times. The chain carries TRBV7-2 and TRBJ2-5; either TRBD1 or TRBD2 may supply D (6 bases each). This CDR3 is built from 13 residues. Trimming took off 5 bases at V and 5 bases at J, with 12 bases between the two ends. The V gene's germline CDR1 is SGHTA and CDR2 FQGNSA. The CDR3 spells CASSSRGRETQYF. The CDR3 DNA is TGTGCCAGCAGCAGCCGGGGGCGGGAGACCCAGTACTTC.

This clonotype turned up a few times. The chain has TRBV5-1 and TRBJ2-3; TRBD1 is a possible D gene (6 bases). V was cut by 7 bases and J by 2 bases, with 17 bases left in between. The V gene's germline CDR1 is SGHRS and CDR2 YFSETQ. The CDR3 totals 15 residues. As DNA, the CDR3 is TGCGCCAGCTTGGACAGCTCACTTCCCACAGATACGCAGTATTTT. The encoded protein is CASLDSSLPTDTQYF. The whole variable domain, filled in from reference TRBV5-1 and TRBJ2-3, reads KAGVTQTPRYLIKTRGQQVTLSCSPISGHRSVSWYQQTPGQGLQFLFEYFSETQRNKGNFPGRFSGRQFSNSRSEMNVSTLELGDSALYLCASLDSSLPTDTQYFGPGTRLTVL.

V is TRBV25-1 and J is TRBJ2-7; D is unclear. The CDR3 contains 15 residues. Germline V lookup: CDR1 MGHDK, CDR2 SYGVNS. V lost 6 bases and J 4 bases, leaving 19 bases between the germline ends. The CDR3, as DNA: TGTGCCAGCAGCCCCCTGCAGCCCTCTTCTTACGAGCAGTACTTC. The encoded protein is CASSPLQPSSYEQYF.

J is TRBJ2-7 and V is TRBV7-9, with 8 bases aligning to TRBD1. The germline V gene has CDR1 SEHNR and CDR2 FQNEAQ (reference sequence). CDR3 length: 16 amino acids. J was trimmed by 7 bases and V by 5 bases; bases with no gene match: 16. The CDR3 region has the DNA TGTGCCAGCAGCCAGCCGACAGGGGCCGCCCCTGGAGAGCAGTACTTC. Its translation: CASSQPTGAAPGEQYF. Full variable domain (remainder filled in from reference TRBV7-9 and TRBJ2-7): DTGVSQNPRHKITKRGQNVTFRCDPISEHNRLYWYRQTLGQGPEFLTYFQNEAQLEKSRLLSDRFSAERPKGSFSTLEIQRTEQGDSAMYLCASSQPTGAAPGEQYFGPGTRLTVT.

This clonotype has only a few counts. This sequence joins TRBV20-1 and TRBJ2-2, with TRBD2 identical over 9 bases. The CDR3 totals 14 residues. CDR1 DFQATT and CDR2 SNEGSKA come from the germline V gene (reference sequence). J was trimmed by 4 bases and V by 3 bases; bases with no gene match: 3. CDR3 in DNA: TGCAGTGCTAGTATAGCGGGAGCCACCGGGGAGCTGTTTTTT. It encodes CSASIAGATGELFF.

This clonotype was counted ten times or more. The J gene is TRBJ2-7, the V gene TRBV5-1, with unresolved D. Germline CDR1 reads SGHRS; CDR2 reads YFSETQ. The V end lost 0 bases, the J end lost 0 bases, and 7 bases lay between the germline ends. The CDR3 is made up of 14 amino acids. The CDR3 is CASSLDFSSYEQYF. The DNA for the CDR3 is TGCGCCAGCAGCTTGGATTTTTCCTCCTACGAGCAGTACTTC.

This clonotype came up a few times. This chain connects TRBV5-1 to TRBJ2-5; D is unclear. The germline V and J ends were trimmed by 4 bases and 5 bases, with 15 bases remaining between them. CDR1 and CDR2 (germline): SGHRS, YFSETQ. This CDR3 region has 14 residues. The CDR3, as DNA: TGCGCCAGCAGCCTTTCGGCGAACAGTGAGACCCAGTACTTC. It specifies CASSLSANSETQYF.

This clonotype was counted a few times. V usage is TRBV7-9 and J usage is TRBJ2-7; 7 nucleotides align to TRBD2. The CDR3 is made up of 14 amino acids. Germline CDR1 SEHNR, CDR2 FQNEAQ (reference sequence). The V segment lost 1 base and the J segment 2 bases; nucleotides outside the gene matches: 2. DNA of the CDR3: TGTGCCAGCAGCTTAGACGCGGGAGCCTACGAGCAGTACTTC. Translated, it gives CASSLDAGAYEQYF.

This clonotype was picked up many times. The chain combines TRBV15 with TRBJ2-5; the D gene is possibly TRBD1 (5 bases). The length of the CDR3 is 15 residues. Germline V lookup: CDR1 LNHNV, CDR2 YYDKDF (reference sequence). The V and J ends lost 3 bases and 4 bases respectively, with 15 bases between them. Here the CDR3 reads CATSSRALQGETQYF. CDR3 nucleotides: TGTGCCACCAGCAGCAGAGCCCTCCAGGGAGAGACCCAGTACTTC.

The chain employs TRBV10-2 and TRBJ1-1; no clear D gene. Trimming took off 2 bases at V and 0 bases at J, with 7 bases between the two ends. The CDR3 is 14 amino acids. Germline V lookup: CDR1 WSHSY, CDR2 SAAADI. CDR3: CASSERSVNTEAFF. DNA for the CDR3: TGCGCCAGCAGTGAGCGCTCGGTGAACACTGAAGCTTTCTTT.

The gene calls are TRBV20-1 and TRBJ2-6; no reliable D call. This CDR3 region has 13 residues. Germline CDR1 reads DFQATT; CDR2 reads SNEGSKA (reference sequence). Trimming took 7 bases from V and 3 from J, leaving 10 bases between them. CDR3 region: CSVMRVGANVLTF. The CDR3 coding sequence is TGCAGTGTTATGAGAGTTGGGGCCAACGTCCTGACTTTC.

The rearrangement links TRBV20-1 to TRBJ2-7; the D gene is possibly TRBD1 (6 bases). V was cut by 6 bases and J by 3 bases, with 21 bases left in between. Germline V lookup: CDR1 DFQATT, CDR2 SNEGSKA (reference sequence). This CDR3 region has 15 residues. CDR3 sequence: CSAVSVLRGFYEQYF. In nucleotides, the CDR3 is TGCAGTGCCGTTTCCGTCCTCAGGGGCTTCTACGAGCAGTACTTC.

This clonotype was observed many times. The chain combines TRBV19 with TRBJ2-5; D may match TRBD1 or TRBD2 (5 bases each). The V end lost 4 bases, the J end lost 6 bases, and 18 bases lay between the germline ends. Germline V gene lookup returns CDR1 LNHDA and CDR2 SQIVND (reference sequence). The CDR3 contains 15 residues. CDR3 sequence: CASSTRPGPAKTQYF. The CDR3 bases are TGTGCCAGTAGTACCAGACCGGGGCCTGCAAAGACCCAGTACTTC.

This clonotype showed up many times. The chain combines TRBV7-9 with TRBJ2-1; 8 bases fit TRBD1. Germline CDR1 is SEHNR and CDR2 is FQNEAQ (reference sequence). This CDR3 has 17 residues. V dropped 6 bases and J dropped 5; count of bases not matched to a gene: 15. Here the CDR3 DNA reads TGTGCCAGCAGTCCTTTATCCGGGACAGGTCGAAACAATGAGCAGTTCTTC. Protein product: CASSPLSGTGRNNEQFF.